Below, 32 T cell receptor beta chains from the same sample are listed, as sequenced in a study of T cells in localized non-small cell lung cancer. Method: immunoSEQ multiplex PCR; TCRdb's copy keeps in-frame clones and lacks some. The repertoire holds 8,500 to 14,000 clones, with 25% to 35% as singletons. The starting material was lung tumor tissue, obtained before any cancer treatment. The receptors shown here come from a man aged 35 to 69 with stage I lung adenocarcinoma.

The chain combines TRBV18 with TRBJ1-2; a possible D gene is TRBD1 (6 bases). The CDR3 loop spans 15 amino acids. V was pared by 3 bases and J by 5 bases, with 16 bases between. The V gene's germline CDR1 is KGHSH and CDR2 LQKENI. The CDR3 bases are TGTGCCAGCTCACCGGCGACAGGAGACTATTATGGCTACACCTTC. Translated, it gives CASSPATGDYYGYTF. Variable domain in full (rest from reference TRBV18 and TRBJ1-2): NAGVMQNPRHLVRRRGQEARLRCSPMKGHSHVYWYRQLPEEGLKFMVYLQKENIIDESGMPKERFSAEFPKEGPSILRIQQVVRGDSAAYFCASSPATGDYYGYTFGSGTRLTVV.

The chain carries TRBV5-1 and TRBJ2-5, with D unclear. CDR1 and CDR2 (germline): SGHRS, YFSETQ. Trimming shortened V by 1 base and J by 5 bases, and 15 bases separated the two germline ends. This CDR3 contains 15 residues. In DNA form, the CDR3 reads TGCGCCAGCAGCTTGTTCGGTGCCCCTGGGGAGACCCAGTACTTC. Translated: CASSLFGAPGETQYF.

This chain connects TRBV11-3 to TRBJ2-6; D remains ambiguous. V was trimmed by 6 bases and J by 1 base, leaving 10 bases between them. Germline CDR1 is SGHNT and CDR2 is YENEEA. The CDR3 loop spans 15 amino acids. The CDR3 sequence: CASSSRASGANVLTF. CDR3 in DNA: TGTGCCAGCAGTTCAAGGGCTTCTGGGGCCAACGTCCTGACTTTC. The full variable domain, in which reference TRBV11-3 and TRBJ2-6 provide the parts outside the CDR3, is EAGVVQSPRYKIIEKKQPVAFWCNPISGHNTLYWYLQNLGQGPELLIRYENEEAVDDSQLPKDRFSAERLKGVDSTLKIQPAELGDSAVYLCASSSRASGANVLTFGAGSRLTVL.

The chain has TRBV9 and TRBJ2-7; 9 bases are a match to TRBD1. Germline CDR1 is SGDLS and CDR2 is YYNGEE. Trimming took 6 bases from V and 1 from J; bases not matched to a gene: 8. This CDR3 has 15 residues. CDR3 loop: CASTSGTGLSYEQYF. CDR3 sequence (DNA): TGTGCCAGCACTTCCGGGACAGGGCTTTCCTACGAGCAGTACTTC.

The chain recombines TRBV9 with TRBJ1-1; 10 bases agree with TRBD1. Trimming cost V 7 bases and J 5 bases; bases outside gene matches: 11. This CDR3 region has 15 residues. Germline V gene data show CDR1 as SGDLS and CDR2 as YYNGEE. CDR3 nucleotides: TGTGCCAGCGGACGGACAGGGGGGTCAGGGACTGAAGCTTTCTTT. The encoded protein is CASGRTGGSGTEAFF. Filled out from reference TRBV9 and TRBJ1-1, the complete variable domain reads DSGVTQTPKHLITATGQRVTLRCSPRSGDLSVYWYQQSLDQGLQFLIQYYNGEERAKGNILERFSAQQFPDLHSELNLSSLELGDSALYFCASGRTGGSGTEAFFGQGTRLTVV.

This clone was detected a few times. The chain has TRBV6-8 and TRBJ1-5; tentatively, D is TRBD1 (5 bases). Germline V gene data show CDR1 as MNHGY and CDR2 as SAAAGT. The CDR3 is 14 residues long. The ends were cut back, 5 bases at V and 6 bases at J, with 14 bases in the middle. The CDR3 sequence is CASSNIAGGQPQHF. The CDR3 nucleotides are TGTGCCAGCAGTAACATCGCTGGGGGTCAGCCCCAGCATTTT.

This clone has a handful of counts. J is TRBJ2-3 and V is TRBV11-3; 8 nucleotides line up with TRBD2. Trimming removed 5 bases from V and 2 bases from J; junction bases left unmatched: 6. From germline, CDR1 is SGHNT and CDR2 YENEEA. CDR3 length equals 15 residues. The CDR3 bases are TGTGCCAGCAGCGCCCGAGCGGGGGCCACAGATACGCAGTATTTT. It yields the protein CASSARAGATDTQYF. Variable domain in full (rest from reference TRBV11-3 and TRBJ2-3): EAGVVQSPRYKIIEKKQPVAFWCNPISGHNTLYWYLQNLGQGPELLIRYENEEAVDDSQLPKDRFSAERLKGVDSTLKIQPAELGDSAVYLCASSARAGATDTQYFGPGTRLTVL.

The gene calls are TRBV11-3 and TRBJ1-2; D is ambiguous. This CDR3 contains 14 residues. Germline V gives CDR1 SGHNT, CDR2 YENEEA. Trimming removed 1 base at V and 2 bases at J, with 8 bases between. Written as DNA, the CDR3 is TGTGCCAGCAGCTTAGTGGGCAGGAACTATGGCTACACCTTC. It codes for CASSLVGRNYGYTF.

The chain links TRBV5-1 to TRBJ2-6; 8 bases map to TRBD1. The CDR3 runs 16 residues. Germline CDR1 reads SGHRS; CDR2 reads YFSETQ. Trimming at V came to 4 bases and at J to 2 bases, leaving 5 bases not matched to a gene. The CDR3 protein is CASSGIQGAGANVLTF. The CDR3 DNA reads TGCGCCAGCAGCGGAATACAGGGGGCTGGGGCCAACGTCCTGACTTTC. Full variable domain (remainder filled in from reference TRBV5-1 and TRBJ2-6): KAGVTQTPRYLIKTRGQQVTLSCSPISGHRSVSWYQQTPGQGLQFLFEYFSETQRNKGNFPGRFSGRQFSNSRSEMNVSTLELGDSALYLCASSGIQGAGANVLTFGAGSRLTVL.

This clone has more than one count but fewer than ten. This chain links TRBV19 with TRBJ1-1, with no clear D. CDR1 is LNHDA and CDR2 is SQIVND in the germline V gene (reference sequence). CDR3 size: 13 residues. V was clipped by 4 bases and J by 0 bases, with 6 bases between them. The CDR3 loop is CASSSLLNTEAFF. The CDR3 DNA reads as TGTGCCAGTAGTAGCCTGCTGAACACTGAAGCTTTCTTT.

This clone occurred a few times. The V gene is TRBV5-1, the J gene TRBJ2-2; 7 bases fit TRBD1. Losses at the gene ends were 5 bases for V and 5 bases for J; bases not matched to a gene: 9. Germline CDR1 and CDR2: SGHRS and YFSETQ. The CDR3 totals 15 residues. The CDR3 reads CASRVGTVGTGELFF. The DNA for the CDR3 is TGCGCCAGCAGAGTGGGGACAGTGGGGACCGGGGAGCTGTTTTTT.

This chain uses TRBV12-5 with TRBJ2-2; a possible D gene is TRBD1 (6 bases). The germline CDR1 and CDR2 sequences are LGHNT and FRNRAP. This CDR3 contains 17 residues. V was pared by 6 bases and J by 0 bases, with 17 bases between. CDR3 coding DNA: TGTGCTAGTGGACAAATCAGGGGTGGAGCGAACACCGGGGAGCTGTTTTTT. It codes for CASGQIRGGANTGELFF.

V usage is TRBV5-1 and J usage is TRBJ1-1, with D unclear. Per the germline V gene, CDR1 is SGHRS and CDR2 is YFSETQ. The CDR3 consists of 14 residues. Trimming pared 4 bases from V and 5 bases from J, leaving 15 bases between. The CDR3 DNA follows: TGCGCCAGCAGCCCGGAGGGCCGAAAAACTGAAGCTTTCTTT. This codes for CASSPEGRKTEAFF.

The chain carries TRBV28 and TRBJ2-5, with D hard to call. Trimming took 6 bases from V and 3 from J, leaving 8 bases between them. Germline CDR1 and CDR2: MDHEN and SYDVKM. The CDR3 covers 12 residues. The CDR3: CASSSDEETQYF. DNA for the CDR3: TGTGCCAGCAGCTCGGACGAAGAGACCCAGTACTTC.

This clone appeared many times. This chain uses TRBV11-3 with TRBJ1-2; D is possibly TRBD1 (5 bases). The CDR3 spans 14 residues. Deletions cut 5 bases from V and 3 bases from J, with 13 bases between. Looked up from germline, CDR1 is SGHNT and CDR2 is YENEEA. CDR3 in amino acids: CASSLGGTDYGYTF. In DNA, the CDR3 is TGTGCCAGCAGCCTGGGCGGGACGGACTATGGCTACACCTTC.

This rearrangement joins TRBV11-3 to TRBJ2-1; the match to TRBD1 covers 9 bases. Germline CDR1 is SGHNT and CDR2 is YENEEA. With 4 bases clipped from V and 12 bases from J, the junction kept 16 bases outside the gene matches. The CDR3 consists of 16 residues. Here the CDR3 DNA reads TGTGCCAGCAGCTCGATATACCCGGGACAGGGAGGTAGGCAGTTCTTC. It is translated as CASSSIYPGQGGRQFF.

V is TRBV4-1 and J is TRBJ1-2, with D unclear. The V end was cut by 1 base, the J end by 6 bases, with 21 bases between. This CDR3 is built from 17 residues. Germline assignment: CDR1 MGHRA and CDR2 YSYEKL. The CDR3 sequence is CASSQGDGDISRHGYTF. CDR3 nucleotide sequence: TGCGCCAGCAGCCAAGGGGATGGTGACATTTCCCGGCATGGCTACACCTTC.

V and J are TRBV6-1 and TRBJ2-1, with TRBD1 identical over 8 bases. The CDR3 consists of 15 residues. With 0 bases clipped from V and 6 bases from J, the junction kept 4 bases outside the gene matches. CDR1 is MNHNS and CDR2 is SASEGT in the germline V gene. The CDR3 nucleotides read TGTGCCAGCAGTGAAGCCCTAACAGGGGGCAATGAGCAGTTCTTC. Protein sequence: CASSEALTGGNEQFF.

This clone has just a few counts. The chain employs TRBV6-8 and TRBJ1-1; no reliable D call. The germline CDR1 and CDR2 sequences are MNHGY and SAAAGT. This CDR3 region has 15 residues. V lost 7 bases to trimming and J lost 0 bases, with 15 bases between them. The CDR3 here is CASNRGSLMNTEAFF. CDR3 DNA sequence: TGTGCCAGCAACCGAGGATCACTCATGAACACTGAAGCTTTCTTT.

This clone was counted between two and nine times. V gene TRBV1 combines with J gene TRBJ1-5. TRBV1 is given as a pseudogene. CDR3 length equals 14 residues. This CDR3 is CASSQGGGNQPQHF. The CDR3 nucleotides read TGCGCCAGCAGCCAAGGGGGAGGCAATCAGCCCCAGCATTTT.

The rearrangement uses TRBV6-1 and TRBJ2-3; TRBD2 matches 9 bases. Germline V lookup: CDR1 MNHNS, CDR2 SASEGT. After removal of 0 bases from V and 2 bases from J, the junction contained 3 bases not matched to a gene. CDR3 length: 16 residues. CDR3 in amino acids: CASSEAGTSLTDTQYF. The CDR3 DNA sequence: TGTGCCAGCAGTGAAGCGGGGACTAGCCTCACAGATACGCAGTATTTT.

This clone is large in the sample. The chain carries TRBV11-3 and TRBJ1-2; TRBD1 might be the D (6 bases). Germline V gene lookup returns CDR1 SGHNT and CDR2 YENEEA. This CDR3 is 14 amino acids long. V lost 1 base and J lost 7, with 13 bases in between. The CDR3 bases are TGTGCCAGCAGCTTAGGAACAGGGCTCTCTGGCTACACCTTC. Translated, it gives CASSLGTGLSGYTF.

The chain employs TRBV14 and TRBJ1-5, with D uncertain. CDR1 is SGHDN, CDR2 FVKESK, per germline. The CDR3 extends over 12 amino acids. The V and J ends lost 4 bases and 2 bases respectively, with 3 bases between them. The CDR3, as DNA: TGTGCCAGCAGCCGGGGCAATCAGCCCCAGCATTTT. It yields the protein CASSRGNQPQHF.

At least ten counts were recorded for this clone. The chain couples TRBV6-8 to TRBJ1-2; possibly TRBD1 for D (5 bases). The CDR3 is made up of 17 amino acids. Trimming pared 3 bases from V and 7 bases from J, leaving 24 bases between. Per the germline V gene, CDR1 is MNHGY and CDR2 is SAAAGT. The CDR3 loop reads CASSYTAESGTGSGYTF. The CDR3 DNA reads TGTGCCAGCAGTTATACCGCGGAGTCTGGGACCGGGAGTGGCTACACCTTC.

This clone has more than one count but fewer than ten. CDR3: CASRGRDRSSYNSPLHF. The CDR3 DNA follows: TGTGCCAGCAGGGGCCGGGACAGGAGCTCCTATAATTCACCCCTCCACTTT. V gene TRBV6-8 combines with J gene TRBJ1-6; 8 nucleotides line up with TRBD1. V lost 6 bases and J lost 0; bases outside the gene matches: 7. Germline V gene lookup returns CDR1 MNHGY and CDR2 SAAAGT. CDR3 length: 17 residues.

This clone was observed a few times. The chain joins TRBV14 to TRBJ1-1; D is unclear. V lost 0 bases to trimming and J lost 11 bases, with 16 bases between them. CDR3 length: 14 amino acids. Germline assignment: CDR1 SGHDN and CDR2 FVKESK. The CDR3 nucleotides are TGTGCCAGCAGCCAAGATTCGGGGTGGGGTGAGGCTTTCTTT. It codes for CASSQDSGWGEAFF.

A few counts support this clone. CDR3 in DNA: TGTGCCAGCAGCGTCGTTGGTGGCAGATCCACCGGGGAGCTGTTTTTT. Protein: CASSVVGGRSTGELFF. This chain links TRBV11-3 with TRBJ2-2; D call uncertain. Germline CDR1 reads SGHNT; CDR2 reads YENEEA. The ends were cut back, 5 bases at V and 4 bases at J, with 17 bases in the middle. This CDR3 has 16 residues.

In its sample, this clone was seen a few times. Here the CDR3 DNA reads TGTGCCAGCAGCGTAGGCTCCTCTGGGGCCAACGTCCTGACTTTC. Translating gives CASSVGSSGANVLTF. The chain couples TRBV9 to TRBJ2-6; D is undetermined. Trimming stripped 0 bases from V and 0 bases from J, with 4 bases between. The CDR3 covers 15 residues. Germline V CDR1 and CDR2: SGDLS, YYNGEE.

The table lists this clone with many counts. J is TRBJ2-7 and V is TRBV11-3, with TRBD2 matching over 7 bases. This CDR3 spans 17 amino acids. CDR1 SGHNT and CDR2 YENEEA come from the germline V gene. Trimming cost V 1 base and J 6 bases; bases outside gene matches: 15. The CDR3 DNA follows: TGTGCCAGCAGCTTAGGGTCCGGGGGGACCCTCTCCACCGAGCAGTACTTC. Its translation: CASSLGSGGTLSTEQYF.

The chain employs TRBV18 and TRBJ2-7; D might be TRBD1 or TRBD2, each matching 5 bases. The CDR3 runs 15 residues. V shed 3 bases and J shed 3 bases, with 15 bases lying between them. Germline-derived CDR1 and CDR2 are KGHSH and LQKENI. The CDR3 bases are TGTGCCAGCTCACCGAAGACCGGGGCCTACTACGAGCAGTACTTC. Its translation: CASSPKTGAYYEQYF.

The J gene is TRBJ1-2, the V gene TRBV6-8; TRBD1 agrees at 7 bases. The V and J ends lost 4 bases and 6 bases, in that order; junction bases with no gene match: 8. The CDR3 spans 14 residues. Germline CDR1 MNHGY, CDR2 SAAAGT. The CDR3 DNA reads as TGTGCCAGCAGTTCCCTGACAGGGTCGCATGGCTACACCTTC. It encodes CASSSLTGSHGYTF.

As concerns this clone: Other DNA sequences in the sample encode the same CDR3. This chain links TRBV18 with TRBJ2-5, with TRBD2 matching over 11 bases. This CDR3 spans 18 amino acids. Germline-derived CDR1 and CDR2 are KGHSH and LQKENI. V was pared by 1 base and J by 5 bases, with 12 bases of the junction left unmatched. Here the CDR3 reads CASSPLSLAGGRTETQYF. For the CDR3, the DNA is TGTGCCAGCTCACCACTAAGCTTAGCGGGGGGGCGTACGGAGACCCAGTACTTC.